Listed below are T cell receptor beta chains from one sample, sequenced in a study of blood T cell repertoires in COVID-19. Data came from immunoSEQ multiplex PCR; TCRdb stores just in-frame clones and leaves some out. Among about 50,000 clones listed, about 82% were seen once. Input material: peripheral blood. The receptors come from a woman between 55 and 75 years old with acute or convalescent COVID-19. Each CDR3 is given with its conserved first and last residue. A D gene is named only where the DNA matches it firmly. Size is omitted from some rows. Given values are once, few, many or a class for expanded clones.

CDR3nt: TGTGCCAGCAGCTCACATACTAGCGGGGGAGGAAATGAGCAGTTCTTC
CDR3aa: CASSSHTSGGGNEQFF
abundance: few
j_gene: TRBJ2-1
d_gene: TRBD2
len: 16
v_gene: TRBV11-3

CDR3nt: TGTGCCAGCAGTTACTCCTTCTCTGGACTAGAAGCTTTCTTT
CDR3aa: CASSYSFSGLEAFF
abundance: .
j_gene: TRBJ1-1
d_gene: .
len: 14
v_gene: TRBV6-5

CDR3nt: TGCGCCAGCAGCCCTAGCGGACTGGTCTCCTACGAGCAGTACTTC
CDR3aa: CASSPSGLVSYEQYF
abundance: once
j_gene: TRBJ2-7
d_gene: TRBD2
len: 15
v_gene: TRBV4-1

CDR3nt: TGTGCAAGTCGCTCTAGCGGCACAGATACGCAGTATTTT
CDR3aa: CASRSSGTDTQYF
abundance: .
j_gene: TRBJ2-3
d_gene: .
len: 13
v_gene: TRBV12-2

CDR3nt: TGCGCCAGCAGCAGCTCCTACGAGCAGTACTTC
CDR3aa: CASSSSYEQYF
abundance: .
j_gene: TRBJ2-7
d_gene: .
len: 11
v_gene: TRBV10-1

CDR3nt: TGTGCCAGCAGCCAAGCGGGGAGACTCTCAAACTCTGGAAACACCATATATTTT
CDR3aa: CASSQAGRLSNSGNTIYF
abundance: .
j_gene: TRBJ1-3
d_gene: .
len: 18
v_gene: TRBV3-1/TRBV3-2

CDR3nt: TGTGCCAGCAGTTCATATGCTCTCGGGGCTGGGGCCAACGTCCTGACTTTC
CDR3aa: CASSSYALGAGANVLTF
abundance: once
j_gene: TRBJ2-6
d_gene: .
len: 17
v_gene: TRBV28

CDR3nt: TGTGCCAGCAGCTCCGGGACAGGGATTAGCGATGGCTACACCTTC
CDR3aa: CASSSGTGISDGYTF
abundance: .
j_gene: TRBJ1-2
d_gene: TRBD1
len: 15
v_gene: TRBV2

CDR3nt: TGTGCCAGCTCACGGATTCCAGGGGGCAATGAAAAACTGTTTTTT
CDR3aa: CASSRIPGGNEKLFF
abundance: .
j_gene: TRBJ1-4
d_gene: TRBD1
len: 15
v_gene: TRBV18

CDR3nt: TGTGCCAGCAGCTTGGCCCCCCGGGACAGAGGCTCACCCCTCCACTTT
CDR3aa: CASSLAPRDRGSPLHF
abundance: .
j_gene: TRBJ1-6
d_gene: TRBD1
len: 16
v_gene: TRBV5-4

CDR3nt: TGTGCCTGGAGTGACACAGCTGGCTACACCTTC
CDR3aa: CAWSDTAGYTF
abundance: few
j_gene: TRBJ1-2
d_gene: .
len: 11
v_gene: TRBV30

CDR3nt: TGTGCCAGCAGTTTATCGCCAGGGGCCATTTATCAGCCCCAGCATTTT
CDR3aa: CASSLSPGAIYQPQHF
abundance: .
j_gene: TRBJ1-5
d_gene: .
len: 16
v_gene: TRBV28

CDR3nt: TGTGCCAGCAGCTCAGGACAGGGATCAAGTCTTCGCACTGAAGCTTTCTTT
CDR3aa: CASSSGQGSSLRTEAFF
abundance: .
j_gene: TRBJ1-1
d_gene: TRBD1
len: 17
v_gene: TRBV7-9

CDR3nt: TGTGCCAGCAGTCGTCTTTCAGGGACTAGCGGGAGGAATGAGCAGTTCTTC
CDR3aa: CASSRLSGTSGRNEQFF
abundance: .
j_gene: TRBJ2-1
d_gene: TRBD2
len: 17
v_gene: TRBV6-2/TRBV6-3

CDR3nt: TGTGCCAGCAGCCAAGGGGGGGGGACCAAAAACATTCAGTACTTC
CDR3aa: CASSQGGGTKNIQYF
abundance: .
j_gene: TRBJ2-4
d_gene: TRBD2
len: 15
v_gene: TRBV3-1/TRBV3-2

CDR3nt: TGTGCCAGCAGCTTAGTGGGTGCCGGGATAACTAATGAAAAACTGTTTTTT
CDR3aa: CASSLVGAGITNEKLFF
abundance: .
j_gene: TRBJ1-4
d_gene: .
len: 17
v_gene: TRBV11-2

CDR3nt: TGTGCCAGCAGGCCCAGGGTGTTCGACAATGAGCAGTTCTTC
CDR3aa: CASRPRVFDNEQFF
abundance: .
j_gene: TRBJ2-1
d_gene: .
len: 14
v_gene: TRBV2

CDR3nt: TGTGCCAGTAGTACTGCGGACAGGAGAAACACTGAAGCTTTCTTT
CDR3aa: CASSTADRRNTEAFF
abundance: .
j_gene: TRBJ1-1
d_gene: TRBD1
len: 15
v_gene: TRBV19

CDR3nt: TGTGCCAGCAGCTCTTTTGCCGCTCCTACCTCACAGGGGAATGGCTACACCTTC
CDR3aa: CASSSFAAPTSQGNGYTF
abundance: .
j_gene: TRBJ1-2
d_gene: TRBD1
len: 18
v_gene: TRBV28

CDR3nt: TGCGCCAGCAGCCAAGACGGGACAGCTAATGAAAAACTGTTTTTT
CDR3aa: CASSQDGTANEKLFF
abundance: .
j_gene: TRBJ1-4
d_gene: TRBD1
len: 15
v_gene: TRBV4-1

CDR3nt: TGTGCCAGCAGCTTGGCAGTGAGGGGCTACACCTTC
CDR3aa: CASSLAVRGYTF
abundance: .
j_gene: TRBJ1-2
d_gene: .
len: 12
v_gene: TRBV5-5

CDR3nt: TGTGCCAGCAGGCCCACTAGCGGGGGGTCCTACGAGCAGTACTTC
CDR3aa: CASRPTSGGSYEQYF
abundance: .
j_gene: TRBJ2-7
d_gene: TRBD2
len: 15
v_gene: TRBV2

CDR3nt: TGTGCCAGCTCATCGGACAGGATAAACACTGAAGCTTTCTTT
CDR3aa: CASSSDRINTEAFF
abundance: .
j_gene: TRBJ1-1
d_gene: TRBD1
len: 14
v_gene: TRBV18

CDR3nt: TGTGCCAGCACCCCTGGAGGGAGCGGGTACAATGAGCAGTTCTTC
CDR3aa: CASTPGGSGYNEQFF
abundance: .
j_gene: TRBJ2-1
d_gene: .
len: 15
v_gene: TRBV9

CDR3nt: TGCGCCAGCAGCTTGAAACGGGGGGGCACAGATACGCAGTATTTT
CDR3aa: CASSLKRGGTDTQYF
abundance: .
j_gene: TRBJ2-3
d_gene: TRBD2
len: 15
v_gene: TRBV5-1

CDR3nt: TGCGCCAGCAGCTTAAGGGGCTCCTACGAGCAGTACTTC
CDR3aa: CASSLRGSYEQYF
abundance: .
j_gene: TRBJ2-7
d_gene: .
len: 13
v_gene: TRBV5-1

CDR3nt: TGTGCCAGCAGCTTGGCCTACAGGGTGCACTCACCCCTCCACTTT
CDR3aa: CASSLAYRVHSPLHF
abundance: few
j_gene: TRBJ1-6
d_gene: .
len: 15
v_gene: TRBV5-6

CDR3nt: TGTGCCAGCAGCCTTACAGGGGGCTTGGAAAAACTGTTTTTT
CDR3aa: CASSLTGGLEKLFF
abundance: .
j_gene: TRBJ1-4
d_gene: TRBD1
len: 14
v_gene: TRBV7-2

CDR3nt: TGCGCCAGCACCCGGACAGGGGAATGGTACAATGAGCAGTTCTTC
CDR3aa: CASTRTGEWYNEQFF
abundance: .
j_gene: TRBJ2-1
d_gene: TRBD1
len: 15
v_gene: TRBV5-1

CDR3nt: TGTGCCAGTAGGGTGGCAGGTTATAACACTGAAGCTTTCTTT
CDR3aa: CASRVAGYNTEAFF
abundance: .
j_gene: TRBJ1-1
d_gene: .
len: 14
v_gene: TRBV19

CDR3nt: TGTGCCAGCAGCTGGGGGCGAAACACTGAAGCTTTCTTT
CDR3aa: CASSWGRNTEAFF
abundance: .
j_gene: TRBJ1-1
d_gene: .
len: 13
v_gene: TRBV7-3

CDR3nt: TGCGCCAGCAGCTCGACAGGAGACCCGAACTATGGCTACACCTTC
CDR3aa: CASSSTGDPNYGYTF
abundance: .
j_gene: TRBJ1-2
d_gene: .
len: 15
v_gene: TRBV5-1

CDR3nt: TGTGCCAGCAGTGAAAATACCCTCTCGACTGGCGGCTACACCTTC
CDR3aa: CASSENTLSTGGYTF
abundance: .
j_gene: TRBJ1-2
d_gene: .
len: 15
v_gene: TRBV25-1

CDR3nt: TGTGCCAGCAGCCATAAACAGGGGTCGGGGGAAAAACTGTTTTTT
CDR3aa: CASSHKQGSGEKLFF
abundance: .
j_gene: TRBJ1-4
d_gene: TRBD1
len: 15
v_gene: TRBV14

CDR3nt: TGTGCCAGCAGCGTCCCCGTACCGCAGGGCCCTCGTGGCGCCAAAAACATTCAGTACTTC
CDR3aa: CASSVPVPQGPRGAKNIQYF
abundance: .
j_gene: TRBJ2-4
d_gene: .
len: 20
v_gene: TRBV9

CDR3nt: TGTGCCAGCAGCTATAACAGGGGTCCCGGCTACGAGCAGTACTTC
CDR3aa: CASSYNRGPGYEQYF
abundance: .
j_gene: TRBJ2-7
d_gene: TRBD1
len: 15
v_gene: TRBV6-5

CDR3nt: TGTGCCACCCGGAGGAGCCCGAACACCGGGGAGCTGTTTTTT
CDR3aa: CATRRSPNTGELFF
abundance: .
j_gene: TRBJ2-2
d_gene: .
len: 14
v_gene: TRBV9

CDR3nt: TGTGCCAGTGGACTAGCGGGGGCCAACACAGATACGCAGTATTTT
CDR3aa: CASGLAGANTDTQYF
abundance: .
j_gene: TRBJ2-3
d_gene: TRBD2
len: 15
v_gene: TRBV28

CDR3nt: TGTGCCAGCAGCGATAGACACCTCATGAACACTGAAGCTTTCTTT
CDR3aa: CASSDRHLMNTEAFF
abundance: once
j_gene: TRBJ1-1
d_gene: .
len: 15
v_gene: TRBV27

CDR3nt: TGTGCCAGCAGCTTAGATAGCGTCAATGAGCAGTTCTTC
CDR3aa: CASSLDSVNEQFF
abundance: .
j_gene: TRBJ2-1
d_gene: .
len: 13
v_gene: TRBV7-9

CDR3nt: TGTGCCAGCAGTTTAATCGGGACAGGGGGCAATCAGCCCCAGCATTTT
CDR3aa: CASSLIGTGGNQPQHF
abundance: .
j_gene: TRBJ1-5
d_gene: TRBD1
len: 16
v_gene: TRBV28

CDR3nt: TGTGCCAGCAGTGAATCTCGTGGCAATCAGCCCCAGCATTTT
CDR3aa: CASSESRGNQPQHF
abundance: .
j_gene: TRBJ1-5
d_gene: .
len: 14
v_gene: TRBV25-1

CDR3nt: TGCGCCAGTCCCCTACAGGGGAAGATGAACACTGAAGCTTTCTTT
CDR3aa: CASPLQGKMNTEAFF
abundance: .
j_gene: TRBJ1-1
d_gene: TRBD1
len: 15
v_gene: TRBV23-1

CDR3nt: TGTGCCAGTAGTATTGGGGGACTAGAGACAGATACGCAGTATTTT
CDR3aa: CASSIGGLETDTQYF
abundance: few
j_gene: TRBJ2-3
d_gene: TRBD2
len: 15
v_gene: TRBV19

CDR3nt: TGCGCCAGCAGGTCGGGACAGCCAAATGAAAAACTGTTTTTT
CDR3aa: CASRSGQPNEKLFF
abundance: .
j_gene: TRBJ1-4
d_gene: TRBD1
len: 14
v_gene: TRBV5-1